Each of the 18 T cell receptor beta chains below was sequenced from the same sample in a study of blood T cell repertoires in COVID-19. Sequencing used immunoSEQ multiplex PCR; TCRdb keeps in-frame clones, though not all of them. The sample consists of about 310,000 clones, 90% of them appearing once. The material sequenced was peripheral blood. Receptor source: a woman aged 40 to 50 with COVID-19, enrolled during active disease.

The chain combines TRBV7-9 with TRBJ1-4; TRBD1 matches 7 bases. In germline, CDR1 is SEHNR, CDR2 FQNEAQ (reference sequence). The length of the CDR3 is 17 residues. V lost 7 bases, J lost 6 bases, and 17 bases stayed unmatched. In nucleotides, the CDR3 is TGTGCCAGCATCCCGGACAGGTTCCTTCTCTCGGATGAAAAACTGTTTTTT. Translated: CASIPDRFLLSDEKLFF.

The V gene is TRBV11-2, the J gene TRBJ2-7; 7 nucleotides line up with TRBD1. CDR1 SGHAT and CDR2 FQNNGV come from the germline V gene. The CDR3 runs to 18 residues. Trimming at V came to 5 bases and at J to 5 bases, leaving 21 bases not matched to a gene. CDR3 bases: TGTGCCAGCAGCCCAAAGGGTGCGGCAGGGGGATTACCCCACGAGCAGTACTTC. Its translation is CASSPKGAAGGLPHEQYF. Full variable domain (remainder filled in from reference TRBV11-2 and TRBJ2-7): EAGVAQSPRYKIIEKRQSVAFWCNPISGHATLYWYQQILGQGPKLLIQFQNNGVVDDSQLPKDRFSAERLKGVDSTLKIQPAKLEDSAVYLCASSPKGAAGGLPHEQYFGPGTRLTVT.

This clone was seen a few times. The CDR3 spells CASSQGHRSSGNTIYF. The CDR3 DNA sequence: TGTGCCAGCAGCCAGGGACACCGGAGCTCTGGAAACACCATATATTTT. This chain uses TRBV5-4 with TRBJ1-3; D is perhaps TRBD1 (6 bases). V was cut by 4 bases and J by 0 bases, with 14 bases left in between. Germline loops: CDR1 SGHNT, CDR2 YYREEE (reference sequence). The CDR3 runs 16 residues.

The chain combines TRBV5-1 with TRBJ2-6; weak D call: TRBD2 (5 bases). The CDR3 runs to 17 residues. Germline V CDR1 and CDR2: SGHRS, YFSETQ. The V and J ends lost 0 bases and 2 bases respectively, with 12 bases between them. This chain's CDR3 is CASSLGGGAPGANVLTF. Here the CDR3 DNA reads TGCGCCAGCAGCTTGGGCGGAGGAGCCCCTGGGGCCAACGTCCTGACTTTC.

The rearrangement links TRBV14 to TRBJ2-7; D might be TRBD2 (5 bases). CDR1 and CDR2 (germline): SGHDN, FVKESK. This CDR3 spans 14 amino acids. The V end was cut by 1 base, the J end by 4 bases, with 11 bases between. In nucleotides, the CDR3 is TGTGCCAGCAGCCAAGCCCGAGGGTCTTACGAGCAGTACTTC. It is translated as CASSQARGSYEQYF.

The rearrangement uses TRBV6-2 or TRBV6-3 and TRBJ2-7; no definite D call. Trimming stripped 4 bases from V and 3 bases from J, with 7 bases between. The V gene's germline CDR1 is MNHEY and CDR2 SVGEGT. The length of the CDR3 is 12 residues. Written as DNA, the CDR3 is TGTGCCAGCAGTTCCCACAACTACGAGCAGTACTTC. It encodes CASSSHNYEQYF.

The chain couples TRBV28 to TRBJ1-5; tentative D call: TRBD1 (5 bases). The germline V gene has CDR1 MDHEN and CDR2 SYDVKM. There are 13 residues in the CDR3. Trimming took 6 bases from V and 3 from J, leaving 9 bases between them. CDR3 sequence: CASSRQPNQPQHF. CDR3 sequence (DNA): TGTGCCAGCAGCCGACAGCCCAATCAGCCCCAGCATTTT.

This chain joins TRBV18 and TRBJ1-1, with D hard to call. The germline CDR1 and CDR2 sequences are KGHSH and LQKENI. CDR3 length: 14 amino acids. V was clipped by 4 bases and J by 5 bases, with 14 bases between them. DNA of the CDR3: TGTGCCAGCTCACGCCACCAGGATTTGACTGAAGCTTTCTTT. It yields the protein CASSRHQDLTEAFF.

V is TRBV28 and J is TRBJ1-2, with TRBD1 as a possible D gene (5 bases). CDR3 length: 14 residues. Trimming stripped 2 bases from V and 6 bases from J, with 13 bases between. Germline V lookup: CDR1 MDHEN, CDR2 SYDVKM. The CDR3: CASSLPPRDHGYTF. CDR3 sequence (DNA): TGTGCCAGCAGTTTACCCCCCAGGGATCATGGCTACACCTTC.

This clone was counted once. The V and J genes are TRBV7-2 and TRBJ2-3, with 10 positions matching TRBD2. Germline loops: CDR1 SGHTA, CDR2 FQGNSA. CDR3 length equals 15 residues. V lost 5 bases, J lost 2 bases, and 4 bases stayed unmatched. CDR3 sequence: CASSASGGSTDTQYF. Written as DNA, the CDR3 is TGTGCCAGCAGCGCTAGCGGGGGCTCCACAGATACGCAGTATTTT. Supplemented by reference TRBV7-2 and TRBJ2-3, the full variable domain reads GAGVSQSPSNKVTEKGKDVELRCDPISGHTALYWYRQSLGQGLEFLIYFQGNSAPDKSGLPSDRFSAERTGGSVSTLTIQRTQQEDSAVYLCASSASGGSTDTQYFGPGTRLTVL.

The chain carries TRBV19 and TRBJ2-2; tentatively, D is TRBD2 (7 bases). CDR1 and CDR2 from the germline V gene are LNHDA and SQIVND (reference sequence). The CDR3 contains 17 residues. V lost 3 bases, J lost 6 bases, and 20 bases lay in between. CDR3 amino acids: CASSILFGPGGPGELFF. The CDR3 nucleotides read TGTGCCAGTAGTATTCTTTTTGGTCCCGGGGGGCCCGGGGAGCTGTTTTTT. The full variable domain, with the rest looked up from reference TRBV19 and TRBJ2-2, is DGGITQSPKYLFRKEGQNVTLSCEQNLNHDAMYWYRQDPGQGLRLIYYSQIVNDFQKGDIAEGYSVSREKKESFPLTVTSAQKNPTAFYLCASSILFGPGGPGELFFGEGSRLTVL.

This clone was found a few times. This chain uses TRBV7-3 with TRBJ2-1; D gene unclear. Germline V gives CDR1 SGHTA, CDR2 FQGTGA. Trimming cost V 5 bases and J 0 bases, with 11 bases left between them. CDR3 length equals 15 residues. As DNA, the CDR3 is TGTGCCAGCAGCCCCCTACCCCGCTCCTACAATGAGCAGTTCTTC. It translates to CASSPLPRSYNEQFF.

This chain connects TRBV27 to TRBJ1-5; TRBD1 agrees at 7 bases. The CDR3 runs to 14 residues. Losses at the gene ends were 2 bases for V and 6 bases for J; bases not matched to a gene: 4. Germline lookup yields CDR1 MNHEY and CDR2 SMNVEV (reference sequence). Written as DNA, the CDR3 is TGTGCCAGCAGTTTAAGGGGACAGCTTCAGCCCCAGCATTTT. The encoded protein is CASSLRGQLQPQHF.

The chain combines TRBV7-6 with TRBJ2-6, with D uncertain. The CDR3 has 17 residues. V lost 4 bases, J lost 0 bases, and 13 bases lay in between. From germline, CDR1 is SGHVS and CDR2 FNYEAQ. The CDR3 sequence: CASSSLRSNSGANVLTF. The CDR3 DNA follows: TGTGCCAGCAGCTCTCTACGGTCGAACTCTGGGGCCAACGTCCTGACTTTC.

The chain has TRBV7-9 and TRBJ1-1, with 10 bases that match TRBD1. The trim removed 2 bases at V and 6 bases at J, leaving 12 bases unmatched. This CDR3 has 17 residues. Germline CDR1 reads SEHNR; CDR2 reads FQNEAQ (reference sequence). The CDR3: CASSLRQGARKGAEAFF. The CDR3 nucleotides read TGTGCCAGCAGCTTACGACAGGGGGCGCGAAAGGGCGCTGAAGCTTTCTTT.

The V gene is TRBV7-2, the J gene TRBJ2-5; 7 nucleotides agree with TRBD2. The length of the CDR3 is 13 residues. The trim removed 0 bases at V and 5 bases at J, leaving 0 bases unmatched. CDR1 is SGHTA, CDR2 FQGNSA, per germline. CDR3 in DNA: TGTGCCAGCAGCTTAGCCGGGAGGGAGACCCAGTACTTC. It encodes CASSLAGRETQYF.

CDR3 nucleotide sequence: TGTGCCAGCTCACCACTTCCAGGGGTGAACACTGAAGCTTTCTTT. Its translation is CASSPLPGVNTEAFF. The V gene is TRBV18, the J gene TRBJ1-1, with D tentatively TRBD1 (6 bases). V was pared by 1 base and J by 0 bases, with 9 bases between. Germline CDR1 reads KGHSH; CDR2 reads LQKENI. This CDR3 contains 15 residues.

With regard to this clone: The sample contains more than one DNA sequence encoding this CDR3. The CDR3 here is CASSLSGNTEAFF. CDR3 DNA: TGTGCCAGCAGCTTATCCGGGAATACTGAAGCTTTCTTT. V and J are TRBV7-9 and TRBJ1-1, with unresolved D. Trimming removed 2 bases from V and 5 bases from J, with 9 bases in between. The germline V gene encodes CDR1 SEHNR and CDR2 FQNEAQ (reference sequence). This CDR3 has 13 residues.